This paragraph reports one T cell receptor (beta chain). This CDR3 comprises 11 residues. Germline-derived CDR1 and CDR2 are DFQATT and SNEGSKA (reference sequence). The data were taken from a study of PD-L1 blockade in urothelial cancer. The repertoire was sequenced with immunoSEQ multiplex PCR; TCRdb's copy has only in-frame clones and lacks some. The sample carries some 25,000 clones, 84% recorded once. Here the sequenced sample was PBMCs, taken around atezolizumab (anti-PD-L1) treatment. The genes are TRBV20-1 and TRBJ2-1; a weak D match, TRBD2 (6 bases). The receptor comes from a man between 65 and 85 years old with urothelial cancer. CDR3 sequence reads: CDGDWYNEQFF. CDR3 sequence (DNA): TGCGACGGGGACTGGTACAATGAGCAGTTCTTC.